The TCR beta chain described here comes from a study of blood T cell repertoires in COVID-19. For the study at large: From the United States, Italy and Spain came samples of acute and convalescent COVID-19. Sources were T cells, B-cell-depleted T cells, or PBMCs; the material itself was cDNA or gDNA.

In the authors' methods: Amplification with reference gene primers provided the estimates of nucleated cell counts. Assay: immunoSEQ multiplex PCR; the TCRdb copy retains only in-frame clones and omits some. V and J calls and clone size come straight from that table; D and trimming were deduced from the DNA. The top ten clones hold more than 2% of a sample with 74,000 or so clones, roughly 88% of them seen once. V lost 8 bases, J lost 6 bases, and 8 bases stayed unmatched. Germline loops: CDR1 MNHEY, CDR2 SVGAGI. The CDR3 has 14 residues. Sequenced material: peripheral blood. The TCR originated in a human donor in a cohort sampled during active COVID-19. The rearrangement joins TRBV6-5 to TRBJ2-3; 10 positions match TRBD2. The CDR3 nucleotides are TGTGCCAGCCGACGAGCGGGAGGGCCGGATACGCAGTATTTT. This gives the protein CASRRAGGPDTQYF.